Below, 14 T cell receptor beta chains from the same sample are listed, as sequenced in a study of Ad26.COV2.S vaccination and SARS-CoV-2 variants (dated by TCRdb to about 2021). The sample's treatment or condition label is to be understood as: some 19 received Ad26.COV2.S at low or high dose, single or two shots; 5 received placebo; per-sample allocation not given. Repertoires of vaccine and placebo recipients were sequenced from samples taken on day 63 after the first injection. Libraries came from the immunoSEQ multiplex PCR assay. The table comes from immuneACCESS by way of TCRdb, which keeps in-frame sequences with V and J called. Part of the clones is missing from these tables; in studies checked, under half for an unresolved V gene and the rest for unknown reasons. This sample holds about 460,000 clones; roughly nine tenths were observed only once. About 1.5% of the sample is in the top ten clones.

The sample in question was peripheral blood, obtained in a trial of Ad26.COV2.S vaccine versus placebo. The source of these receptors is a person between 18 and 59 years old who received the Ad26.COV2.S COVID-19 vaccine or a placebo.

This rearrangement joins TRBV11-3 to TRBJ1-1; D gene unclear. The CDR3 consists of 13 residues. Trimming left V 4 bases short and J 0 bases short, with 6 bases between. Germline assignment: CDR1 SGHNT and CDR2 YENEEA. This CDR3 is CASSSQMNTEAFF. Written as DNA, the CDR3 is TGTGCCAGCAGCTCACAGATGAACACTGAAGCTTTCTTT. Based on the CDR3 plus reference TRBV11-3 and TRBJ1-1, the full variable domain is EAGVVQSPRYKIIEKKQPVAFWCNPISGHNTLYWYLQNLGQGPELLIRYENEEAVDDSQLPKDRFSAERLKGVDSTLKIQPAELGDSAVYLCASSSQMNTEAFFGQGTRLTVV.

This chain uses TRBV12-3 or TRBV12-4 with TRBJ2-1; perhaps TRBD1 as D (5 bases). This CDR3 comprises 13 residues. Trimming shortened V by 0 bases and J by 6 bases, and 6 bases separated the two germline ends. CDR3 sequence reads: CASSLARANEQFF. The CDR3 nucleotides are TGTGCCAGCAGTTTAGCCAGGGCCAATGAGCAGTTCTTC.

The count of this clone is one. V gene TRBV27 combines with J gene TRBJ1-1; TRBD1 might be the D (5 bases). The CDR3 loop spans 16 amino acids. Trimming stripped 6 bases from V and 2 bases from J, with 19 bases between. From germline, CDR1 is MNHEY and CDR2 SMNVEV (reference sequence). In DNA, the CDR3 is TGTGCCAGCAGCAACACACCCGACAGACGTAACACTGAAGCTTTCTTT. Its protein is CASSNTPDRRNTEAFF.

In its sample, this clone was seen a few times. The CDR3 reads CASSPLAGSYEQYF. The CDR3 nucleotides read TGTGCCAGCAGCCCTTTAGCGGGCTCCTACGAGCAGTACTTC. The chain links TRBV7-9 to TRBJ2-7; 7 positions agree with TRBD2. Trimming took 5 bases from V and 0 from J; bases not matched to a gene: 4. Germline CDR1 SEHNR, CDR2 FQNEAQ (reference sequence). The CDR3 covers 14 residues.

This rearrangement joins TRBV28 to TRBJ2-7; TRBD1 is a possible D gene (6 bases). Germline loops: CDR1 MDHEN, CDR2 SYDVKM. V was pared by 6 bases and J by 3 bases, with 18 bases between. The CDR3 sequence is 15 residues long. As DNA, the CDR3 is TGTGCCAGCAGGGGTACAGGGTCATTTTACTACGAGCAGTACTTC. Translating it yields CASRGTGSFYYEQYF.

The V call is TRBV7-9, the J call TRBJ2-2; D is ambiguous. CDR1 SEHNR and CDR2 FQNEAQ come from the germline V gene (reference sequence). Trimming removed 4 bases at V and 5 bases at J, with 14 bases between. The CDR3 is 15 residues long. The CDR3 DNA sequence: TGTGCCAGCAGCTCCCAGGACGGGTGGACCGGGGAGCTGTTTTTT. It is translated as CASSSQDGWTGELFF. The variable domain in full, with the rest retrieved from reference TRBV7-9 and TRBJ2-2, is DTGVSQNPRHKITKRGQNVTFRCDPISEHNRLYWYRQTLGQGPEFLTYFQNEAQLEKSRLLSDRFSAERPKGSFSTLEIQRTEQGDSAMYLCASSSQDGWTGELFFGEGSRLTVL.

This sequence joins TRBV4-3 and TRBJ2-2; D ambiguous. The CDR3 spans 14 residues. Trimming took 0 bases from V and 6 from J, leaving 8 bases between them. Germline V gene sequence: CDR1 LGHNA, CDR2 YSLEER. CDR3 DNA sequence: TGCGCCAGCAGCCAAGATCCCGGAGCCGGGGAGCTGTTTTTT. Amino acids: CASSQDPGAGELFF.

V is TRBV15 and J is TRBJ1-4; tentative D call: TRBD1 (6 bases). The CDR3 sequence is 13 residues long. CDR1 and CDR2 from the germline V gene are LNHNV and YYDKDF (reference sequence). Trimming pared 0 bases from V and 11 bases from J, leaving 10 bases between. This CDR3 is CATSRDGTTKLFF. The DNA of the CDR3 is TGTGCCACCAGCAGAGATGGGACAACGAAACTGTTTTTT.

The rearrangement joins TRBV6-5 to TRBJ2-5; 7 bases agree with TRBD1. After removal of 4 bases from V and 1 base from J, the junction contained 6 bases not matched to a gene. Germline-derived CDR1 and CDR2 are MNHEY and SVGAGI. The CDR3 spans 15 residues. CDR3 nucleotide sequence: TGTGCCAGCAGTTCTGACGGACAGGCCCAAGAGACCCAGTACTTC. Its protein product is CASSSDGQAQETQYF.

V usage is TRBV24-1 and J usage is TRBJ2-5, with a possible D match to TRBD2 (5 bases). V lost 5 bases, J lost 5 bases, and 20 bases lay in between. The CDR3 runs 16 residues. In germline, CDR1 is KGHDR, CDR2 SFDVKD. The CDR3 is CATSASTRGLRETQYF. CDR3 sequence (DNA): TGTGCCACCAGTGCCTCGACCCGCGGACTGAGGGAGACCCAGTACTTC.

The rearrangement links TRBV12-3 or TRBV12-4 to TRBJ1-2; 7 nucleotides agree with TRBD1. This CDR3 is 13 amino acids long. V lost 8 bases, J lost 2 bases, and 5 bases stayed unmatched. CDR3 DNA sequence: TGTGCCAGCTCGACAGGGACCAACTATGGCTACACCTTC. Translation gives CASSTGTNYGYTF.

The chain is built from TRBV19 and TRBJ2-7, with D possibly being TRBD1 (5 bases). The CDR3 length is 13 residues. Deletions cut 7 bases from V and 3 bases from J, with 13 bases between. CDR1 and CDR2 from the germline V gene are LNHDA and SQIVND (reference sequence). CDR3 sequence (DNA): TGTGCCAGTACTCCAGGTCAGGGCTACGAGCAGTACTTC. Translating gives CASTPGQGYEQYF.

V is TRBV27 and J is TRBJ2-1; TRBD2 matches at 9 bases. The germline gives CDR1 MNHEY, CDR2 SMNVEV (reference sequence). The CDR3 is made up of 14 amino acids. The junction had 4 bases not matched to a gene; V was cut back by 4 bases and J by 6 bases. The CDR3 loop reads CASSSGTSRNEQFF. CDR3 sequence (DNA): TGTGCCAGCAGTTCCGGGACTAGCCGCAATGAGCAGTTCTTC.

This chain uses TRBV2 with TRBJ1-4; 9 bases match TRBD1. The V gene's germline CDR1 is SNHLY and CDR2 FYNNEI. The junction had 7 bases not matched to a gene; V was cut back by 3 bases and J by 8 bases. This CDR3 is 15 amino acids long. The DNA of the CDR3 is TGTGCCAGCAGTGAGAGCGGGACAGGGTCGGAAAAACTGTTTTTT. Translated, it gives CASSESGTGSEKLFF.